The entry below describes one TCR beta chain. Its antigen is not known. What was sequenced were expressed TCRB transcripts, since all of the isolated RNA had been reverse transcribed. The repertoire was sequenced with immunoSEQ multiplex PCR; TCRdb's copy has only in-frame clones and lacks some. Among some 160,000 clones listed, 8% to 9.5% were seen once. The germline CDR1 and CDR2 sequences are LNHDA and SQIVND (reference sequence). V gave up 4 bases and J gave up 6 bases, with 7 bases separating them. The CDR3 has 12 residues. Sorting gave populations that all exceeded 98% purity. The data derive from a study of beta chain features in type 1 diabetes. The study's findings and limits: Within each of all four CD4+ subsets, Type 1 diabetes patients had TCRB CDR3s that were moderately but significantly shorter. Whether TCRB rearrangement is influenced by HLA type went unresolved here.

The sequenced material came from central memory CD4+ T cells from blood. This chain links TRBV19 with TRBJ2-1; D not certain. This TCR was recovered from a woman aged 18-29 years with type 1 diabetes. The CDR3 region is CASSKHGNEQFF. CDR3 DNA: TGTGCCAGTAGTAAGCATGGCAATGAGCAGTTCTTC.